The 21 T cell receptor beta chains given below trace back to one sample, sequenced in a study of blood T cell repertoires in COVID-19. The protocol was immunoSEQ multiplex PCR, while the TCRdb copy is restricted to in-frame clones and leaves out a portion. The repertoire holds more than 55,000 clones, with 80% to 95% as singletons. Sequencing was performed on peripheral blood. Source of these receptors: a man at least 80 years old with acute or convalescent COVID-19.

This clone turned up a few times. The CDR3 coding sequence is TGTGCCAGCAGTTACACAGGGAACTATGGCTACACCTTC. It translates to CASSYTGNYGYTF. This chain links TRBV12-3 or TRBV12-4 with TRBJ1-2, with D possibly matching TRBD1 (6 bases). The CDR3 covers 13 residues. Trimming took 4 bases from V and 2 from J, leaving 8 bases between them.

J is TRBJ2-3 and V is TRBV30; maybe TRBD1 (6 bases). V lost 1 base, J lost 1 base, and 15 bases lay in between. Looked up from germline, CDR1 is GTSNPN and CDR2 is SVGIG (reference sequence). This CDR3 spans 16 amino acids. CDR3 region: CAWSETGKGGTDTQYF. In DNA, the CDR3 is TGTGCCTGGAGTGAAACAGGGAAGGGAGGCACAGATACGCAGTATTTT.

This chain joins TRBV5-6 and TRBJ1-1; perhaps TRBD1 as D (6 bases). The CDR3 is made up of 14 amino acids. The germline V and J ends were trimmed by 2 bases and 6 bases, with 14 bases remaining between them. Germline V gene data show CDR1 as SGHDT and CDR2 as YYEEEE. The chain's CDR3 is CASSLPGERAEAFF. In nucleotides, the CDR3 is TGTGCCAGCAGCTTACCAGGGGAACGGGCTGAAGCTTTCTTT. Combining the CDR3 with reference TRBV5-6 and TRBJ1-1 gives the whole variable domain DAGVTQSPTHLIKTRGQQVTLRCSPKSGHDTVSWYQQALGQGPQFIFQYYEEEERQRGNFPDRFSGHQFPNYSSELNVNALLLGDSALYLCASSLPGERAEAFFGQGTRLTVV.

This clone appeared once. This rearrangement joins TRBV6-6 to TRBJ2-1, with D uncertain. Trimming pared 2 bases from V and 8 bases from J, leaving 13 bases between. The CDR3 has 14 residues. Germline V CDR1 and CDR2: MNHNY, SVGAGI (reference sequence). The CDR3 protein is CASSYHALADEQFF. CDR3 bases: TGTGCCAGCAGTTACCACGCCTTGGCGGATGAGCAGTTCTTC.

The chain employs TRBV24-1 and TRBJ2-5; tentative D call: TRBD1 (6 bases). CDR3 length: 19 residues. V was trimmed by 4 bases and J by 2 bases, leaving 25 bases between them. Germline V gene data show CDR1 as KGHDR and CDR2 as SFDVKD. CDR3 sequence: CATSDSWGRTEGEQETQYF. For the CDR3, the DNA is TGTGCCACCAGTGACTCCTGGGGCCGGACAGAAGGAGAACAAGAGACCCAGTACTTC.

This chain links TRBV6-5 with TRBJ2-4; TRBD1 agrees at 9 bases. Germline-derived CDR1 and CDR2 are MNHEY and SVGAGI. The CDR3 is 14 amino acids. V trimming: 7 bases; J trimming: 5 bases; junction bases outside the gene matches: 6. CDR3 DNA: TGTGCCAGCATCCGGGACAGGGCTCAAAACATTCAGTACTTC. Protein product: CASIRDRAQNIQYF.

The CDR3 region has the DNA TGTGCCAGCAGCAAAGCGCAGGGGGAAACCTACGAGCAGTACTTC. Translation: CASSKAQGETYEQYF. The chain carries TRBV21-1 and TRBJ2-7; no check of the table's D call, TRBD1, against the DNA was made. TRBV21-1 is deemed a pseudogene. The CDR3 has 15 amino acids.

The CDR3 nucleotides are TGTGCCAGCAGTTTACAGCTTCTAGGCTCCTACGAGCAGTACTTC. Residues: CASSLQLLGSYEQYF. The gene calls are TRBV28 and TRBJ2-7, with no clear D. This CDR3 region has 15 residues. Germline V lookup: CDR1 MDHEN, CDR2 SYDVKM. The ends were cut back, 2 bases at V and 0 bases at J, with 11 bases in the middle.

This clone was counted between two and nine times. The chain combines TRBV2 with TRBJ2-3; D is undetermined. CDR1 and CDR2 from the germline V gene are SNHLY and FYNNEI. The CDR3 runs 16 residues. Trimming removed 7 bases from V and 1 base from J, with 18 bases in between. CDR3 coding DNA: TGTGCCAGCATTAGTTTACCAGGCCTTCGCACAGATACGCAGTATTTT. This codes for CASISLPGLRTDTQYF.

The rearrangement joins TRBV11-2 to TRBJ1-5, with no clear D. CDR1 and CDR2 from the germline V gene are SGHAT and FQNNGV. Trimming shortened V by 0 bases and J by 4 bases, and 7 bases separated the two germline ends. The CDR3 runs to 14 residues. CDR3 coding DNA: TGTGCCAGCAGCTTAGACGGAGGGAATCAGCCCCAGCATTTT. Its protein product is CASSLDGGNQPQHF.

This CDR3 reads CASSFAQGPGYTF. Here the CDR3 DNA reads TGTGCCAGCAGTTTCGCTCAGGGGCCTGGCTACACCTTC. The V call is TRBV28, the J call TRBJ1-2; D may be TRBD1 (6 bases). Germline V gives CDR1 MDHEN, CDR2 SYDVKM. The CDR3 is 13 residues long. Trimming removed 3 bases from V and 7 bases from J, with 12 bases in between.

V and J are TRBV19 and TRBJ1-5, with 7 bases that match TRBD1. CDR3 size: 18 residues. CDR1 and CDR2 from the germline V gene are LNHDA and SQIVND (reference sequence). V lost 4 bases and J lost 0; bases outside the gene matches: 12. The CDR3 sequence is CASSRGQSRPYSNQPQHF. CDR3 in DNA: TGTGCCAGTAGTAGGGGACAGTCTCGACCATATAGCAATCAGCCCCAGCATTTT. Variable domain in full (rest from reference TRBV19 and TRBJ1-5): DGGITQSPKYLFRKEGQNVTLSCEQNLNHDAMYWYRQDPGQGLRLIYYSQIVNDFQKGDIAEGYSVSREKKESFPLTVTSAQKNPTAFYLCASSRGQSRPYSNQPQHFGDGTRLSIL.

The chain links TRBV3-1 (or the pseudogene TRBV3-2) to TRBJ2-1; D may be TRBD1 (6 bases). Trimming cost V 4 bases and J 15 bases, with 22 bases left between them. The germline CDR1 and CDR2 sequences are LGHDT and YNNKEL (reference sequence). There are 14 residues in the CDR3. This chain's CDR3 is CASSRDSQGFTVFF. CDR3 coding DNA: TGTGCCAGCAGCCGAGACTCACAGGGTTTTACGGTGTTCTTC.

This clone turned up a few times. The rearrangement links TRBV7-9 to TRBJ2-7, with D tentatively TRBD1 (5 bases). This CDR3 is 13 amino acids long. Trimming cost V 5 bases and J 2 bases, with 10 bases left between them. Per germline, CDR1 SEHNR and CDR2 FQNEAQ (reference sequence). The CDR3 DNA reads as TGTGCCAGCAGCCAAGGGGCAACCTACGAGCAGTACTTC. Amino acid sequence: CASSQGATYEQYF.

The chain couples TRBV12-3 or TRBV12-4 to TRBJ2-1; tentatively, D is TRBD2 (5 bases). V was pared by 5 bases and J by 3 bases, with 5 bases between. The CDR3 sequence is 12 residues long. Here the CDR3 reads CASSGLYNEQFF. The CDR3 bases are TGTGCCAGCAGTGGACTCTACAATGAGCAGTTCTTC.

The chain uses TRBV5-1 and TRBJ2-1; the match to TRBD2 covers 13 bases. This CDR3 contains 17 residues. CDR1 is SGHRS, CDR2 YFSETQ, per germline. The trim removed 4 bases at V and 1 base at J, leaving 5 bases unmatched. The CDR3 DNA is TGCGCCAGCAGCGCCACTAGCGGGGGGGCTTCCTACAATGAGCAGTTCTTC. It is translated as CASSATSGGASYNEQFF. Full variable domain (rest looked up from reference TRBV5-1 and TRBJ2-1): KAGVTQTPRYLIKTRGQQVTLSCSPISGHRSVSWYQQTPGQGLQFLFEYFSETQRNKGNFPGRFSGRQFSNSRSEMNVSTLELGDSALYLCASSATSGGASYNEQFFGPGTRLTVL.

V gene TRBV5-1 combines with J gene TRBJ2-5; TRBD2 agrees at 9 bases. This CDR3 region has 17 residues. The germline CDR1 and CDR2 sequences are SGHRS and YFSETQ. The V segment lost 1 base and the J segment 5 bases; nucleotides outside the gene matches: 12. The CDR3 sequence: CASSLSAGGPQTETQYF. CDR3 nucleotides: TGCGCCAGCAGCTTGTCTGCGGGGGGGCCTCAAACTGAGACCCAGTACTTC.

There are a few counts of this clone. V and J are TRBV5-1 and TRBJ2-7; 8 bases align to TRBD2. Germline trimming cut 4 bases from V and 9 bases from J; bases unmatched to any gene: 9. The germline CDR1 and CDR2 sequences are SGHRS and YFSETQ. The CDR3 loop spans 13 amino acids. The CDR3 region has the DNA TGCGCCAGCAGCCCACCCGGGGGGGGGCGGCAGTACTTC. As protein: CASSPPGGGRQYF.

This chain links TRBV7-9 with TRBJ2-1; D is unresolved. This CDR3 comprises 15 residues. Germline CDR1 reads SEHNR; CDR2 reads FQNEAQ (reference sequence). Trimming took 1 base from V and 4 from J, leaving 11 bases between them. CDR3 DNA sequence: TGTGCCAGCAGCTTAGGTCAGGTATATTACAATGAGCAGTTCTTC. This codes for CASSLGQVYYNEQFF.

The chain carries TRBV5-1 and TRBJ2-1; perhaps TRBD2 as D (6 bases). Germline V CDR1 and CDR2: SGHRS, YFSETQ. The CDR3 contains 16 residues. The V gene lost 4 bases and the J gene lost 4 bases, with 18 bases spanning the gap. The CDR3 DNA follows: TGCGCCAGCAGCCCCGAGGGGCATGCGGGGTACAATGAGCAGTTCTTC. It codes for CASSPEGHAGYNEQFF.

The chain joins TRBV28 to TRBJ2-7; 8 bases match TRBD1. The CDR3 spans 18 residues. J was trimmed by 4 bases and V by 3 bases; bases with no gene match: 17. Germline assignment: CDR1 MDHEN and CDR2 SYDVKM. CDR3 sequence reads: CASSFPGLRQGKWYEQYF. The CDR3 DNA sequence: TGTGCCAGCAGTTTCCCCGGTCTTCGACAGGGGAAATGGTACGAGCAGTACTTC.